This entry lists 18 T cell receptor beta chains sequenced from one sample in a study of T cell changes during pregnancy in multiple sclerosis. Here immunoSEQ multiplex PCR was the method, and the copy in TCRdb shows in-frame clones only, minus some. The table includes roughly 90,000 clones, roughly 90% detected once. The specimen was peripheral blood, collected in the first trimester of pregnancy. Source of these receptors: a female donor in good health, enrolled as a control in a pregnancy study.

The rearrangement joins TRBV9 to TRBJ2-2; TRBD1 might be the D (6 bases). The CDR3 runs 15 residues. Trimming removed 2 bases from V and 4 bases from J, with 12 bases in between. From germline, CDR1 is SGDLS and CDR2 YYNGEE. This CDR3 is CASSVTQGSTGELFF. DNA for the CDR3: TGTGCCAGCAGCGTGACACAGGGTTCCACCGGGGAGCTGTTTTTT.

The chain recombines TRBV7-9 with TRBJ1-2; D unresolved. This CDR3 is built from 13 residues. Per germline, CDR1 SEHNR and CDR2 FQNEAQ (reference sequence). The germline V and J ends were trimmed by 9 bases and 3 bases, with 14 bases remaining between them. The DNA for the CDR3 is TGTGCCAGTCAGGAGGACTCTTACTATGGCTACACCTTC. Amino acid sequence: CASQEDSYYGYTF.

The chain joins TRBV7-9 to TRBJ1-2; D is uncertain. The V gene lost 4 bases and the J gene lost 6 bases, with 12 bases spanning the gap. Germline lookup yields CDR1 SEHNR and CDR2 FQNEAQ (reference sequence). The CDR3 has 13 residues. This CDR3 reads CASSSNTYNGYTF. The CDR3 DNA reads TGTGCCAGCAGCTCCAACACGTACAATGGCTACACCTTC.

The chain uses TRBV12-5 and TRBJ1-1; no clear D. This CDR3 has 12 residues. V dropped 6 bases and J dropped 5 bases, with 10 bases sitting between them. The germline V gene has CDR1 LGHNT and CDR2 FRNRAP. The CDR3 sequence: CASGRGRTEAFF. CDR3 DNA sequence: TGTGCTAGTGGCCGAGGTAGGACTGAAGCTTTCTTT.

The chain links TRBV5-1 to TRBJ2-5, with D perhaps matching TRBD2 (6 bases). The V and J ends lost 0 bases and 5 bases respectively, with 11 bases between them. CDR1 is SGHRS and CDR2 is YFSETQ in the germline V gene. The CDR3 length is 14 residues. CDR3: CASSLGAGRETQYF. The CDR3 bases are TGCGCCAGCAGCTTGGGCGCAGGGAGGGAGACCCAGTACTTC. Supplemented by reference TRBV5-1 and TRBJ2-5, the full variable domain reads KAGVTQTPRYLIKTRGQQVTLSCSPISGHRSVSWYQQTPGQGLQFLFEYFSETQRNKGNFPGRFSGRQFSNSRSEMNVSTLELGDSALYLCASSLGAGRETQYFGPGTRLLVL.

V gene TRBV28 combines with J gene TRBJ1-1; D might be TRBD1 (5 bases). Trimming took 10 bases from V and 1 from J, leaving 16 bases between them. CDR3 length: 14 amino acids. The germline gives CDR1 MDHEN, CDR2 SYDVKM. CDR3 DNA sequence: TGTGCCACCTGGTTACGGGGGAGGAACACTGAAGCTTTCTTT. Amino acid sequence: CATWLRGRNTEAFF.

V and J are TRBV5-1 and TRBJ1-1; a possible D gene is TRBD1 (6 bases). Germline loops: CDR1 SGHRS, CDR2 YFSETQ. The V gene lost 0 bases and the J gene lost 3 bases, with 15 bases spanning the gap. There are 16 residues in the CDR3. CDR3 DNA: TGCGCCAGCAGCTTGGGATATCGACAGGTTCACACTGAAGCTTTCTTT. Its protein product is CASSLGYRQVHTEAFF.

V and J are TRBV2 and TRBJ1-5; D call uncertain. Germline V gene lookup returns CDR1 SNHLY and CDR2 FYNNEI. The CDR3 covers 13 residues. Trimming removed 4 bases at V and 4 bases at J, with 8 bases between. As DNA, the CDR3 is TGTGCCAGCAGTGTGGCAGAAAATCAGCCCCAGCATTTT. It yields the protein CASSVAENQPQHF.

The CDR3 here is CASSGRTGWQAFF. The CDR3 nucleotides are TGTGCCAGCAGCGGGAGGACAGGCTGGCAAGCTTTCTTT. The chain is built from TRBV5-6 and TRBJ1-1, with TRBD1 identical over 7 bases. Germline V gene lookup returns CDR1 SGHDT and CDR2 YYEEEE. J gave up 9 bases and V 4 bases, and 9 bases lay outside the gene matches. CDR3 length: 13 amino acids.

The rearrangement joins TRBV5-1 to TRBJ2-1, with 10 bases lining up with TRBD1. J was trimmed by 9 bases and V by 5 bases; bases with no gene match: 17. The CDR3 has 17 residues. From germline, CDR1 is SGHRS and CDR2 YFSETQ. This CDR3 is CASSRENTGTGVGEQFF. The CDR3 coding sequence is TGCGCCAGCAGTCGAGAAAATACCGGGACAGGGGTCGGTGAGCAGTTCTTC.

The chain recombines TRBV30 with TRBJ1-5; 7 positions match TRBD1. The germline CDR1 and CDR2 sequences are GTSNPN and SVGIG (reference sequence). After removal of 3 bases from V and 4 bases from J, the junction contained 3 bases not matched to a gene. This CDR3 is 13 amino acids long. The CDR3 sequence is CAWSGQDNQPQHF. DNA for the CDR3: TGTGCCTGGAGCGGACAGGATAATCAGCCCCAGCATTTT.

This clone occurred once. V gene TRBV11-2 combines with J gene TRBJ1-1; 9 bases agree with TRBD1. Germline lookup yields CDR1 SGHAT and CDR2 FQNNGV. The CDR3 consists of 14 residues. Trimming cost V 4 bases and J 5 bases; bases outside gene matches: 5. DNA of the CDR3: TGTGCCAGCAGCTACCCCGGACAGGGGACTGAAGCTTTCTTT. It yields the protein CASSYPGQGTEAFF.

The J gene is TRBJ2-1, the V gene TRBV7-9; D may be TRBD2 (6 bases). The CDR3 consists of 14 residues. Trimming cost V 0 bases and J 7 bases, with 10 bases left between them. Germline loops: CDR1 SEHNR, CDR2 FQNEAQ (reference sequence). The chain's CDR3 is CASSLAGGQNEQFF. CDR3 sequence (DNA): TGTGCCAGCAGCTTAGCGGGAGGCCAAAATGAGCAGTTCTTC.

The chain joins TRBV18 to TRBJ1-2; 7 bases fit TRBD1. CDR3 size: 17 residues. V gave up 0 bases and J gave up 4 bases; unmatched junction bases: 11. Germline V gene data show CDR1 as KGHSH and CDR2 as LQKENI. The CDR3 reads CASSPPGGTAGTYGYTF. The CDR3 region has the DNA TGTGCCAGCTCACCACCCGGTGGGACAGCTGGTACCTATGGCTACACCTTC.

The CDR3 DNA sequence: TGTGCCAGCAGTTCTTCTGGGGCCAACGTCCTGACTTTC. It specifies CASSSSGANVLTF. This chain uses TRBV6-5 with TRBJ2-6; D remains unclear. This CDR3 has 13 amino acids. CDR1 MNHEY and CDR2 SVGAGI come from the germline V gene. Trimming shortened V by 4 bases and J by 1 base, and 2 bases separated the two germline ends.

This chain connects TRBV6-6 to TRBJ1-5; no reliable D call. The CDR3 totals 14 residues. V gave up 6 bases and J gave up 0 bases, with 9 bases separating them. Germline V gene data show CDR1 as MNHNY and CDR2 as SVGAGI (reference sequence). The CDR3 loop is CASSGSLSNQPQHF. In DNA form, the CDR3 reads TGTGCCAGCAGCGGGAGCCTTAGCAATCAGCCCCAGCATTTT.

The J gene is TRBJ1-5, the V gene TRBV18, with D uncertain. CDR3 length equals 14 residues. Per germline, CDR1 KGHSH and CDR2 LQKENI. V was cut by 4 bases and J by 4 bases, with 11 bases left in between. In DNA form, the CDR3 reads TGTGCCAGCTCACTAGCGGTCAGAAATCAGCCCCAGCATTTT. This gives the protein CASSLAVRNQPQHF.

The CDR3 loop is CASSPGSGAGQPQHF. For the CDR3, the DNA is TGTGCCAGCAGCCCAGGGTCAGGGGCGGGTCAGCCCCAGCATTTT. This chain joins TRBV7-8 and TRBJ1-5; D possibly corresponds to TRBD1 (6 bases). Per the germline V gene, CDR1 is SGHVS and CDR2 is FQNEAQ. CDR3 length: 15 residues. V was clipped by 5 bases and J by 6 bases, with 17 bases between them.